This T cell receptor (beta chain) was profiled in a study of pediatric ulcerative colitis. Study context: Most patients had pancolitis, and two had left-sided colitis.

The V and J ends lost 5 bases and 0 bases, in that order; junction bases with no gene match: 13. Per germline, CDR1 SGHNT and CDR2 YENEEA. The CDR3 has 17 amino acids. To note about this clone: Its target is not known.

The repertoire was sequenced with immunoSEQ multiplex PCR; TCRdb's copy has only in-frame clones and lacks some. This table holds roughly 64,000 clones, roughly nine tenths found once. Regarding the study as a whole: Blood samples from a couple of patients yielded substantially fewer templates and were excluded from blood-rectal overlap analysis. Acute severe colitis showed lower rectal diversity from clonal expansions.

The sample consisted of blood. J is TRBJ2-7 and V is TRBV11-3; 7 bases agree with TRBD1. This sequence was found in a boy younger than 18 with severe ulcerative colitis. The CDR3 loop reads CASSLTGDGAYSYEQYF. The CDR3 nucleotides are TGTGCCAGCAGCCTCACAGGGGACGGGGCCTACTCCTACGAGCAGTACTTC.